Sequencing of this T cell receptor beta chain was carried out in a study of blood T cell repertoires in COVID-19. Study in general: Both acute and convalescent COVID-19 samples were obtained from the United States, Italy and Spain. T cells, B-cell-depleted T cells, or PBMCs supplied cDNA or gDNA.

In the original workflow: It was from reference gene primer amplification that nucleated cell counts were estimated. Repertoires were generated with immunoSEQ multiplex PCR, while TCRdb's copy carries only in-frame clones and drops some. V and J calls and clone size follow that table, whereas D and trimming were derived from the DNA. The sample comprises around 230,000 clones, roughly 80% of which are singletons, and 7.9% rests with the top ten. The clonotype comes from a woman over 75 with acute or convalescent COVID-19. The sample was peripheral blood.

CDR3 nucleotides: TGCGCCAGCAGCCCAGGGGACAGGGTGGGGGGAAGGCAGTACTTC. It is translated as CASSPGDRVGGRQYF. J is TRBJ2-7 and V is TRBV4-1; 9 bases match TRBD1. The CDR3 runs 15 residues. Germline V gives CDR1 MGHRA, CDR2 YSYEKL. Trimming at V came to 4 bases and at J to 9 bases, leaving 13 bases not matched to a gene.